The present TCR beta chain was sequenced within a study of cytomegalovirus exposure and HLA in healthy donors (dated by TCRdb to 2016 to 2017). In terms of the full investigation: In an earlier analysis of several hundred of the donors, less than 350 Gb of sequence data and approximately 100 million unique TCR beta sequences from about 190 million T cells were reported. Among over 350 genotyped donors of the cohort, an average of about 240,000 unique TCR beta nucleotide sequences were sequenced per donor, roughly 20% of them non-productive. Typing coverage differed by locus: A, B, C, DRB1 and DQB1 were typed in roughly 629-640 donors, DQA1 in 522, DPA1 in 606, and DPB1 in approximately 450. A later analysis re-analyzed previously published TCR beta repertoires from about 730 donors and added high-resolution HLA genotyping to study TCR occurrence patterns. Of the 300 to 500 genotyped donors, 80% to 90% were placed in the genetic ancestry cluster associated with self-reported Caucasian donors. An early release covering roughly 640 HLA-typed donors comprised approximately 290 gigabases of sequencing data and 85 million or so unique TCR sequences. High-throughput TCR immunosequencing, statistical association of individual TCRs with disease status, and machine learning were combined to predict cytomegalovirus infection status. To decide whether each TCR beta V gene segment behaved as functional or pseudogenic, an earlier analysis of approximately 590 of the donors relied on high-throughput TCR beta sequencing. The study used immunosequencing to profile the T cell repertoires of 670 or so subjects and linked those repertoires to cytomegalovirus serostatus. Rather than using new phenotypic data, the later analysis identified candidate immune exposures from TCR beta sequences and from how often those sequences occurred across donors. A separate validation cohort of roughly 110 different subjects was used in addition to the roughly 720-subject first cohort. A handful of DR-DQ haplotypes were handled as single units for association and clustering because linkage in the cohort was strong. Genome-wide SNP genotypes for about three fifths of the 666 donors were used in a later genetic analysis, which treated that subset as a discovery cohort. The study was designed to test whether signatures of past pathogen exposure could be identified by cataloging public T cell receptors. Both class I and class II loci were covered by HLA typing, at four-digit resolution. Every discovery cohort repertoire had been produced on one sequencing platform. Donor age, sex, ethnicity and CMV serostatus were collected together with the repertoire data.

From cysteine to phenylalanine, the CDR3 is 13 amino acids long. CDR3 DNA only is kept here, 39 bases in frame from base 1. Taken from the germline V gene, the CDR1 and CDR2 loops are MNHEY and SVGAGI. V and J lose 5 bases and 7 bases, and a span of 12 bases separates them. Points on this clone: Its antigen has not been determined. No much larger clone exists at a distance of one base, and base qualities are not known.

The cohort was made up of roughly 670 healthy bone marrow donors. At the time of sampling, all cohort members were nominally healthy, though unrecorded immune exposures were likely present. The donor was CMV seropositive and was included in the group of approximately 310 seropositive cohort members. Each donor provided a peripheral blood sample, and peripheral blood mononuclear cells were used for TCR beta sequencing. Genomic DNA was extracted from the blood cell samples with the Qiagen DNeasy Blood Extraction Kit. The library came from the immunoSEQ multiplex PCR assay. The multiplex PCR relied on a mix of 60 forward primers for TCR Vbeta segments and 13 reverse primers for TCR Jbeta segments. Amplification of the CDR3 region of rearranged TCR beta genes was performed with a multiplex PCR assay on genomic DNA. On the Illumina HiSeq System, the amplified TCR beta libraries were sequenced as 87-base-pair reads. As for the original processing: A later analysis tallied approximately 87 million unique TCR beta chains across the 700 or so repertoires, and about 10 million of those chains were shared by two or more donors. Raw reads were error-corrected and collapsed into unique sequences with a nearest-neighbor algorithm that merged closely related sequences to remove PCR and sequencing errors. V, D and J gene segments were assigned by aligning CDR3 sequences to IMGT reference sequences. Each retained sequence needed at least a six-nucleotide match to both a V gene segment and a J gene segment. Rearrangements were called productive when the CDR3 lacked stop codons and stayed in frame with V and J; all others were non-productive. CDR3 was defined by IMGT convention, running from the second conserved V-encoded cysteine to the conserved J-encoded phenylalanine. Sequences without an unambiguous match to a single V gene segment were excluded from the earlier analysis of almost 600 of the donors. In an earlier analysis of 587 of the donors, a V segment was called functional when productive rearrangements were above 56.7%, and segregating when the standard deviation between donors exceeded 5%. A statistical classification framework was built to diagnose cytomegalovirus status from the catalog of TCR beta chain sequences. In a later analysis, V and J genes were assigned by comparing TCR nucleotide sequences against IMGT/GENE-DB human TR gene sequences. A later analysis assigned CDR3 sequences and most-parsimonious VDJ recombination scenarios with the TCRdist pipeline. In a later analysis, each TCR beta chain was defined by its CDR3 amino acid sequence together with its V-gene family, and reads without a unique V-gene family were excluded. In a later analysis, 550 to 650 highly shared, low-generation-probability nucleotide sequences were removed to address suspected cross-contamination and a sequencing artifact. In a later analysis, a clonal expansion index for each public chain was calculated from normalized within-repertoire ranks of inferred template counts. In a later analysis, generation probabilities were computed using a VDJ recombination model fitted to out-of-frame rearrangements, and the results were checked against IGoR. In a later analysis, TCR-TCR, TCR-HLA and TCR-CMV co-occurrence was scored with hypergeometric tests, and a repertoire-size bias correction was applied to TCR pairs. To estimate false discovery rates, a later analysis permuted the HLA or CMV assignments 20 times. In a later analysis, co-occurring TCRs were grouped using DBSCAN, with TCRdist sequence similarity added in when clustering inside HLA-allele-positive subsets. Repertoires with fewer than 30,000 or more than 120,000 public chains were left out of co-occurrence clustering, as were a handful of repertoires with anomalous nucleotide sharing. TCRdb retrieved this table from immuneACCESS and kept in-frame rearrangements only. Not all clones are present; in checked studies, unresolved V genes account for under half, and no reason is known for the remainder. V and J calls and clone size are copied from that table; D and trimming were computed from the DNA. This sample has some 140,000 clones in its table, and around 81% of those were observed once. The biggest ten clones account for around 5.6% of the sample.

The paper's findings and limits, for the study overall: In the study, around 160 TCR beta chains were listed as associated with cytomegalovirus. Only TCR beta chains were sequenced in this cohort, and the absence of alpha or paired-chain data limited detectable features. Specific HLA alleles were associated with roughly 17,000 TCR beta sequences at a false discovery rate of 0.05 in a later analysis. Roughly 17 rarely observed V segments, including chromosome 9 orphons, were excluded from the earlier analysis of approximately 500 of the donors because counts were too low. In a later analysis, the rate of TCR association differed among HLA loci, with DRB1 alleles having the most associated TCRs and HLA-C alleles having the fewest. In vitro tests confirmed that a few of the cytomegalovirus-associated TCR beta chains recognize cytomegalovirus antigens. Because the 87-base-pair reads could not distinguish some IMGT-functional V segments, including TRBV6-2 and TRBV6-3, those segments were excluded. Correlated functional status among segregating V segments might be attributable to linkage disequilibrium, but an unknown experimental factor could not be ruled out. A further reported finding was that TCR beta sequences accurately predicted the HLA-A and HLA-B alleles for most subjects in the first cohort. Compared with equally common non-associated chains, HLA-associated TCR beta chains in a later analysis were more clonally expanded and had lower generation probabilities. Presence/absence analyses assumed roughly uniform sequencing depth across donors, an assumption that may not hold. When HLA alleles, especially DR and DQ, strongly co-occurred, attributing TCR associations to individual alleles was difficult. Cytomegalovirus status was reported to be diagnosed by the classifier with high specificity and sensitivity in both the original and validation cohorts. Because HLA typing was unavailable for some donors at each locus, only the typed subset was used in association tests. In a later genetic analysis, a missense DCLRE1C variant was associated with V-gene and J-gene trimming of TCR beta chains, and the association was replicated in an independent cohort. A group of highly shared sequence variants was considered likely to be a technical artifact of the sequencing pipeline. Most TCR sequences were observed very rarely across donors, whereas some public TCRs were present in many individuals. In a later analysis, several top co-occurrence clusters were reported to appear linked to parvovirus B19, influenza, CMV and Epstein-Barr virus. A later analysis found that most CMV-associated TCR beta chains appeared HLA-restricted, with HLA associations seemingly driven largely by CMV exposure. In an earlier analysis of some 640 of the donors, most TCR beta V segments were observed in productive rearrangements about 87% or about 30% of the time, broadly matching IMGT annotations. The only immune exposure information available for the cohort was CMV serostatus. According to a later genetic analysis, donors in an Asian-associated ancestry cluster had fewer N-insertions in productive TCRs than the approximately 630-donor mean. The authors suggested that the approach could potentially be extended to other disease states and immunological phenotypes.

The source is a middle-aged woman in good health and CMV-seropositive. The chain uses TRBV6-5 and TRBJ2-1; TRBD1 is possibly the D segment (5 matching bases). Sequencing used PBMCs. The CDR3 in this case is CASSRRQRNEQFF. The bases are TGTGCCAGCAGTCGACGACAGAGGAATGAGCAGTTCTTC.